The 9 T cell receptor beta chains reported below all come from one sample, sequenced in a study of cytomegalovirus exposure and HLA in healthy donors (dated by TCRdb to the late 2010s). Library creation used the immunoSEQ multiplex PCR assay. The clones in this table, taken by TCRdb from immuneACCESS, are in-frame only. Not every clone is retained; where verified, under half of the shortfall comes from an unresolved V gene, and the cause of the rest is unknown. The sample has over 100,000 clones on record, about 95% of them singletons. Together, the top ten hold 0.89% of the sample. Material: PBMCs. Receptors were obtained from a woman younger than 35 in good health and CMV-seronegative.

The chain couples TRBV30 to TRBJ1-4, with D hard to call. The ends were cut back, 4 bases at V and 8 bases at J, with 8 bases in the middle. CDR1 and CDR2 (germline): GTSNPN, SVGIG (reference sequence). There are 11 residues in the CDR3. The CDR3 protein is CAWMRREKLFF. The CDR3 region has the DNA TGTGCCTGGATGAGGAGGGAAAAACTGTTTTTT.

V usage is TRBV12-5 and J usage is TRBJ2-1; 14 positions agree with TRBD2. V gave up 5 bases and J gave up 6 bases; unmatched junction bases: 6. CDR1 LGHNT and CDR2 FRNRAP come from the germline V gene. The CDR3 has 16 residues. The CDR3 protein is CASGMGTSGSFNEQFF. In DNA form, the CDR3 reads TGTGCTAGTGGTATGGGGACTAGCGGGAGTTTCAATGAGCAGTTCTTC.

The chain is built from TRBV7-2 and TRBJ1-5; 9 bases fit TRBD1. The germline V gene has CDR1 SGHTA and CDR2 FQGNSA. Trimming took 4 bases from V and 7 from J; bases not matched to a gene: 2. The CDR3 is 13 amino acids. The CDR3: CASSYRGQQPQHF. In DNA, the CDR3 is TGTGCCAGCAGCTACAGGGGGCAACAGCCCCAGCATTTT.

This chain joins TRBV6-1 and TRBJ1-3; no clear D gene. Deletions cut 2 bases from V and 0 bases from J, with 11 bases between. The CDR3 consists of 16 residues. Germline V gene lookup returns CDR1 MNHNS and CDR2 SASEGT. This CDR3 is CASSEHGGSSGNTIYF. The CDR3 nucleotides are TGTGCCAGCAGTGAACATGGCGGATCCTCTGGAAACACCATATATTTT.

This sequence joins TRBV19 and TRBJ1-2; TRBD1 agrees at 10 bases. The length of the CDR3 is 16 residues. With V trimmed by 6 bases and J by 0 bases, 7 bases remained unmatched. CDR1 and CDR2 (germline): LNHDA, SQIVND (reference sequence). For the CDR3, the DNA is TGTGCCAGTAGGGGACAGGGGTCGTTGGCTAACTATGGCTACACCTTC. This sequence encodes CASRGQGSLANYGYTF. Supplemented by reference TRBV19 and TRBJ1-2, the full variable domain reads DGGITQSPKYLFRKEGQNVTLSCEQNLNHDAMYWYRQDPGQGLRLIYYSQIVNDFQKGDIAEGYSVSREKKESFPLTVTSAQKNPTAFYLCASRGQGSLANYGYTFGSGTRLTVV.

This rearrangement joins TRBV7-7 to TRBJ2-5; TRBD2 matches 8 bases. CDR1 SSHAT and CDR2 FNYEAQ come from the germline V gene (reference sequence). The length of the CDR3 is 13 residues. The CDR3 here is CASRAGDQETQYF. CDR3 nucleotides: TGTGCTTCGCGAGCGGGGGACCAAGAGACCCAGTACTTC.

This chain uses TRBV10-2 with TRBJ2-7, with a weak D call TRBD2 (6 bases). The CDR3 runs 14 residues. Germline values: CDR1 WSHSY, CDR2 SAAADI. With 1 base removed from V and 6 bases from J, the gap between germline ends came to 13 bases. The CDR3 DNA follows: TGCGCCAGCAGTGAGTGGGGAGACGGGGGCGAGCAGTACTTC. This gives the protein CASSEWGDGGEQYF.

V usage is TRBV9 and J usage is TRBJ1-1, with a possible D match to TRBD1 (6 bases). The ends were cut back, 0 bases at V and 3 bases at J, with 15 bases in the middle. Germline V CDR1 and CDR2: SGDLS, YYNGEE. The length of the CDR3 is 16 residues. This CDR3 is CASSVGPQGWDTEAFF. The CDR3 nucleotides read TGTGCCAGCAGCGTAGGTCCCCAGGGGTGGGACACTGAAGCTTTCTTT.

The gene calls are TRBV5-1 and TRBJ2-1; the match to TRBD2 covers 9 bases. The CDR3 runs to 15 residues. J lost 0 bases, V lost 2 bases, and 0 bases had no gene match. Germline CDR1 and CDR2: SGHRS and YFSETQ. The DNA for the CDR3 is TGCGCCAGCAGCTTTAGCGGGAGCTCCTACAATGAGCAGTTCTTC. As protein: CASSFSGSSYNEQFF.